Following are 14 T cell receptor beta chains from one sample sequenced in a study of blood T cell repertoires in COVID-19. TCRdb's copy holds only in-frame clones and misses some; the assay was immunoSEQ multiplex PCR. The profile shows 150,000 to 200,000 clones, roughly 90% of them singletons. The sample taken for sequencing was PBMCs or T cells enriched from blood (not recorded which). The receptors stem from a woman younger than 30 who had recovered from COVID-19.

The gene calls are TRBV27 and TRBJ1-5, with TRBD1 as a possible D gene (6 bases). The CDR3 runs to 14 residues. The V end lost 6 bases, the J end lost 2 bases, and 11 bases lay between the germline ends. CDR1 and CDR2 (germline): MNHEY, SMNVEV (reference sequence). The chain's CDR3 is CASSYRVGNQPQHF. For the CDR3, the DNA is TGTGCCAGCAGCTACAGGGTTGGCAATCAGCCCCAGCATTTT.

This clone occurred once. CDR3 coding DNA: TGTGCCAGCAGTCCGTCAGGGTATGCTCAGCCCCAGCATTTT. Translated, it gives CASSPSGYAQPQHF. This chain uses TRBV25-1 with TRBJ1-5; weak D call: TRBD1 (5 bases). Germline-derived CDR1 and CDR2 are MGHDK and SYGVNS. V was clipped by 5 bases and J by 6 bases, with 14 bases between them. The CDR3 loop spans 14 amino acids.

V is TRBV3-1 (or the pseudogene TRBV3-2) and J is TRBJ1-1, with D unresolved. Germline values: CDR1 LGHDT, CDR2 YNNKEL (reference sequence). The CDR3 runs 12 residues. Trimming stripped 2 bases from V and 8 bases from J, with 9 bases between. The CDR3 loop reads CASSQMSGEAFF. CDR3 nucleotide sequence: TGTGCCAGCAGCCAAATGTCAGGAGAAGCTTTCTTT.

The genes are TRBV27 and TRBJ2-3, with TRBD2 identical over 12 bases. The V gene's germline CDR1 is MNHEY and CDR2 SMNVEV (reference sequence). The trim removed 3 bases at V and 2 bases at J, leaving 6 bases unmatched. The CDR3 sequence is 17 residues long. As DNA, the CDR3 is TGTGCCAGCAGTTTTCGGACTAGCGGGGCCCACACAGATACGCAGTATTTT. Translation: CASSFRTSGAHTDTQYF.

The chain carries TRBV3-1 (or the pseudogene TRBV3-2) and TRBJ2-7; possibly TRBD2 for D (6 bases). The CDR3 is made up of 16 amino acids. CDR1 is LGHDT, CDR2 YNNKEL, per germline (reference sequence). V gave up 3 bases and J gave up 2 bases, with 17 bases separating them. CDR3 coding DNA: TGTGCCAGCAGCCACCTCCGTGGAGGGAGAGCCTACGAGCAGTACTTC. It specifies CASSHLRGGRAYEQYF.

This chain uses TRBV6-2 or TRBV6-3 with TRBJ2-3, with TRBD1 matching 8 bases. The V gene end was trimmed by 0 bases and the J gene end by 3 bases; junction bases not matched to a gene: 14. Germline loops: CDR1 MNHEY, CDR2 SVGEGT. This CDR3 is built from 19 residues. The CDR3 bases are TGTGCCAGCAGTTACTCGATCCGACGGACAGGGAGCGCAACAGATACGCAGTATTTT. Translated: CASSYSIRRTGSATDTQYF.

This clone was found once. The gene calls are TRBV2 and TRBJ2-5; TRBD2 is a possible D gene (6 bases). The CDR3 is 14 amino acids. Germline V gene data show CDR1 as SNHLY and CDR2 as FYNNEI. The V end was cut by 6 bases, the J end by 5 bases, with 16 bases between. In nucleotides, the CDR3 is TGTGCCAGCAGGGGGCTTACTCGGGGGGAGACCCAGTACTTC. This translates into CASRGLTRGETQYF.

The chain has TRBV11-3 and TRBJ2-5; 9 bases line up with TRBD1. Germline V lookup: CDR1 SGHNT, CDR2 YENEEA. CDR3 length: 16 amino acids. The ends lost 0 bases at V and 5 bases at J; junction bases unmatched: 7. This CDR3 is CASSLDPTGGVETQYF. CDR3 in DNA: TGTGCCAGCAGCTTAGATCCCACAGGGGGCGTGGAGACCCAGTACTTC. Full variable domain (missing parts from reference TRBV11-3 and TRBJ2-5): EAGVVQSPRYKIIEKKQPVAFWCNPISGHNTLYWYLQNLGQGPELLIRYENEEAVDDSQLPKDRFSAERLKGVDSTLKIQPAELGDSAVYLCASSLDPTGGVETQYFGPGTRLLVL.

The chain joins TRBV29-1 to TRBJ2-1; D may be TRBD1 (5 bases). The germline CDR1 and CDR2 sequences are SQVTM and ANQGSEA. V was shortened by 4 bases and J by 3 bases, with 16 bases between the two germline ends. CDR3 length: 15 amino acids. The chain's CDR3 is CSVAFNRWNYNEQFF. The CDR3 DNA reads TGCAGCGTTGCCTTCAACAGGTGGAACTACAATGAGCAGTTCTTC.

The sample holds one count of this clone. The chain links TRBV13 to TRBJ2-4; 9 nucleotides agree with TRBD1. The CDR3 totals 17 residues. CDR1 is PRHDT, CDR2 FYEKMQ, per germline (reference sequence). Trimming cost V 2 bases and J 9 bases; bases outside gene matches: 14. The CDR3 spells CASSLSTIATGGGIQYF. CDR3 DNA sequence: TGTGCCAGCAGCTTAAGTACCATCGCTACAGGGGGCGGCATTCAGTACTTC.

This rearrangement joins TRBV2 to TRBJ2-1, with 8 nucleotides matching TRBD2. Germline CDR1 and CDR2: SNHLY and FYNNEI. Trimming removed 2 bases from V and 12 bases from J; junction bases left unmatched: 12. The CDR3 extends over 15 amino acids. The CDR3 nucleotides read TGTGCCAGCAGTGAAACGGCTAGCGGGCCTTTTGTGCAGTTCTTC. Translation gives CASSETASGPFVQFF.

The J gene is TRBJ1-5, the V gene TRBV4-1; 7 bases fit TRBD1. J lost 4 bases, V lost 4 bases, and 10 bases had no gene match. Germline CDR1 MGHRA, CDR2 YSYEKL. CDR3 size: 16 residues. CDR3 in amino acids: CASSRGRGGLNQPQHF. CDR3 nucleotide sequence: TGCGCCAGCAGCCGGGGCAGAGGGGGCCTTAATCAGCCCCAGCATTTT.

This chain joins TRBV7-2 and TRBJ2-1; the D gene is possibly TRBD2 (5 bases). This CDR3 is 15 amino acids long. Trimming shortened V by 0 bases and J by 6 bases, and 12 bases separated the two germline ends. Germline V gives CDR1 SGHTA, CDR2 FQGNSA. DNA of the CDR3: TGTGCCAGCAGCTTAGCTAGCGCCCGATCCAATGAGCAGTTCTTC. It codes for CASSLASARSNEQFF.

The chain couples TRBV6-2 or TRBV6-3 to TRBJ1-6; D not certain. The CDR3 covers 16 residues. The V end was cut by 4 bases, the J end by 0 bases, with 10 bases between. Germline V gene lookup returns CDR1 MNHEY and CDR2 SVGEGT. This CDR3 reads CASSLLASSYNSPLHF. CDR3 coding DNA: TGTGCCAGCAGTTTGCTTGCGAGCTCCTATAATTCACCCCTCCACTTT.